One T cell receptor beta chain is described in this entry. Unmatched junction bases numbered 12, after V lost 10 bases and J lost 4 bases. This CDR3 spans 14 amino acids. Germline V gives CDR1 LNHDA, CDR2 SQIVND (reference sequence). This sample stems from a study of blood T cell repertoires in COVID-19. Study details: The United States, Italy and Spain were the sources of the acute and convalescent COVID-19 samples. In each case, the material was cDNA or gDNA derived from T cells, B-cell-depleted T cells, or PBMCs.

Under the authors' procedure: The assay estimated nucleated cells by amplifying reference gene primers. TCRdb's copy holds only in-frame clones and misses some; the assay was immunoSEQ multiplex PCR. Clone size and V and J calls were adopted from that table, with D and trimming inferred from the DNA. This sample has roughly 50,000 clones, with around 90% found just once. The chain couples TRBV19 to TRBJ1-1; 7 bases line up with TRBD1. The TCR was taken from a human donor in a cohort sampled during active COVID-19. The sequencing sample was made of peripheral blood. The DNA of the CDR3 is TGTGCCACCCTAGGGATTCCAGGGGGCACTGAAGCTTTCTTT. Protein: CATLGIPGGTEAFF. Supplemented by reference TRBV19 and TRBJ1-1, the full variable domain reads DGGITQSPKYLFRKEGQNVTLSCEQNLNHDAMYWYRQDPGQGLRLIYYSQIVNDFQKGDIAEGYSVSREKKESFPLTVTSAQKNPTAFYLCATLGIPGGTEAFFGQGTRLTVV.